This T cell receptor (beta chain) derives from a study of OX40 agonist ivuxolimab in advanced cancers. Study in general: Patients' therapy was ivuxolimab, an antibody that acts as an agonist of OX40 (CD134).

Clones were sequenced by immunoSEQ multiplex PCR, and TCRdb holds only the in-frame ones, with some missing. Of about 20,000 clones in the sample, 80% to 95% are singletons; the top ten hold roughly 60%. A history of autoimmune disease or systemic immunosuppression excluded patients. Findings of the study overall: Clones of CD4+ and CD8+ blood T cells grew by week 6 at doses of 0.1 to 3.0 mg/kg.

To note about this clone: Antigen specificity is unknown.

The junction had 7 bases not matched to a gene; V was cut back by 4 bases and J by 4 bases. The CDR3 extends over 15 amino acids. Germline CDR1 is MGHRA and CDR2 is YSYEKL. Sample: CD4+ or CD8+ T cells sorted from blood, taken in a trial of the OX40 agonist ivuxolimab. The clonotype was recovered from an adult with an advanced solid tumor such as melanoma, head and neck, liver or kidney cancer. V usage is TRBV4-1 and J usage is TRBJ2-7, with 10 bases matching TRBD2. The CDR3 reads CASSPYLTSGYEQYF. The DNA for the CDR3 is TGCGCCAGCAGCCCTTACTTGACTAGCGGGTACGAGCAGTACTTC.